This T cell receptor beta chain emerged from a study of Ad26.COV2.S vaccination and SARS-CoV-2 variants. The CDR3 covers 13 residues. Germline CDR1 and CDR2: MNHEY and SVGAGI. Trimming stripped 2 bases from V and 4 bases from J, with 5 bases between. Broader study findings: Using TCR breadth and depth analyses may have led to underestimated total T cell responses.

The data were produced by immunoSEQ multiplex PCR, yet TCRdb's version contains in-frame clones alone and is incomplete. The table lists about 350,000 clones, about 88% of them singletons, with roughly a tenth in the top ten. This clone has only a few counts. Antigen specificity is unknown. The treatment is: roughly 19 received Ad26.COV2.S at low or high dose, single or two shots; roughly 5 received placebo; per-sample allocation not given. Repertoires come from day 63 after the first vaccine or placebo injection. The vaccine delivered Wuhan-strain SARS-CoV-2 spike through an Ad26 vector. This chain uses TRBV6-5 with TRBJ2-2; D not resolved. The sequence was collected from a person between 18 and 59 years old who received the Ad26.COV2.S COVID-19 vaccine or a placebo. The material sequenced was peripheral blood, taken in a trial of Ad26.COV2.S vaccine versus placebo. The CDR3 reads CASSYDGTGELFF. In DNA, the CDR3 is TGTGCCAGCAGTTACGATGGCACCGGGGAGCTGTTTTTT.